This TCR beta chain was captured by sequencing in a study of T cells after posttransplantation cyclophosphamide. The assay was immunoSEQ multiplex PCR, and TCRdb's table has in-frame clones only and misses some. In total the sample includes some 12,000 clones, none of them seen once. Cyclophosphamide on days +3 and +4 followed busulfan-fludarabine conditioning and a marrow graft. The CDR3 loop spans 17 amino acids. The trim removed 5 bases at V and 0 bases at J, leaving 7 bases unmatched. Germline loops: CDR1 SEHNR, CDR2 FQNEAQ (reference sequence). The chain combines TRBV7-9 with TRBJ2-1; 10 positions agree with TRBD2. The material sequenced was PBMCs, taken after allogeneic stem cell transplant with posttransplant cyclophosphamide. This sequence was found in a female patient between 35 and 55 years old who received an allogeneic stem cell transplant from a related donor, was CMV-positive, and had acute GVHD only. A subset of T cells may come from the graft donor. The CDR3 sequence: CASSPGLAYISYNEQFF. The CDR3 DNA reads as TGTGCCAGCAGCCCGGGACTAGCGTATATCTCCTACAATGAGCAGTTCTTC.